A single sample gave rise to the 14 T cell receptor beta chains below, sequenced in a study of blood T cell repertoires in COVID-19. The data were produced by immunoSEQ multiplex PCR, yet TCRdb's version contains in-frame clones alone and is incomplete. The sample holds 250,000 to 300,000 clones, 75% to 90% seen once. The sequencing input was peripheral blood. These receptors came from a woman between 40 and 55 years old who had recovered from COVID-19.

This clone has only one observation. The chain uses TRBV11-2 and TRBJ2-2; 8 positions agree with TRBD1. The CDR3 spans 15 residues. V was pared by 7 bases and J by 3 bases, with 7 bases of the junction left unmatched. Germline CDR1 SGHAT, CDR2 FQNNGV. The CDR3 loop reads CASTVGTGDTGELFF. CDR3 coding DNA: TGTGCCAGCACCGTTGGGACAGGCGACACCGGGGAGCTGTTTTTT.

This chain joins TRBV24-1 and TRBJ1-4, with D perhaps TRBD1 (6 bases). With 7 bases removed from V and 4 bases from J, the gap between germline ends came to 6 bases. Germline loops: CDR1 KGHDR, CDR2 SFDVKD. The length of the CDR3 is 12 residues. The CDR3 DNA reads TGTGCCACCAGGGACAGTAATGAAAAACTGTTTTTT. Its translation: CATRDSNEKLFF.

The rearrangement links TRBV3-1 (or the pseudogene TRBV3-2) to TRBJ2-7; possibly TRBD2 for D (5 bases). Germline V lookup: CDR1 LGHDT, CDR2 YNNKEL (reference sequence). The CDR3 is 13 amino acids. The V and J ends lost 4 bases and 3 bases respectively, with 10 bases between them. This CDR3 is CASSRNGLYEQYF. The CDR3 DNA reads TGTGCCAGCAGCCGGAACGGACTCTACGAGCAGTACTTC.

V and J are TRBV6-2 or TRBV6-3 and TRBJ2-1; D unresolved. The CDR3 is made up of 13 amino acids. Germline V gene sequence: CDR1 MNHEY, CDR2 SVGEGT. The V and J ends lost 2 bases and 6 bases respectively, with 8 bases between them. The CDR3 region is CASSYHYVNEQFF. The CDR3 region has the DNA TGTGCCAGCAGTTACCACTATGTCAATGAGCAGTTCTTC.

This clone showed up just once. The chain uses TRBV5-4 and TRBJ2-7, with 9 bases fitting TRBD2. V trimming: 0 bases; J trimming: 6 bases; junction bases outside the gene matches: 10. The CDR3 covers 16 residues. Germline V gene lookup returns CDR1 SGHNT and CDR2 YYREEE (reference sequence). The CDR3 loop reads CASSLVGTSREGEQYV. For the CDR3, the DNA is TGTGCCAGCAGCTTGGTAGGGACTAGCCGAGAGGGCGAGCAGTACGTC.

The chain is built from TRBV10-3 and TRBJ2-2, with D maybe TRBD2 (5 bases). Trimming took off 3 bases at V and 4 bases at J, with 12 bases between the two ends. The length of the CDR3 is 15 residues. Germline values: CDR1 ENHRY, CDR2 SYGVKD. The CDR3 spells CAISDRKLGTGELFF. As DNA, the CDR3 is TGTGCCATCAGTGACAGGAAACTAGGCACCGGGGAGCTGTTTTTT.

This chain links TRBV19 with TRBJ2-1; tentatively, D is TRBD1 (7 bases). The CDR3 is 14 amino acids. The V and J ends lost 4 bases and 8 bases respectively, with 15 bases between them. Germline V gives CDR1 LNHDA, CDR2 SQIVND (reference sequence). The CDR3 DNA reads TGTGCCAGTAGTACTGCGGGGACAGTGTATGAGCAGTTCTTC. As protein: CASSTAGTVYEQFF.

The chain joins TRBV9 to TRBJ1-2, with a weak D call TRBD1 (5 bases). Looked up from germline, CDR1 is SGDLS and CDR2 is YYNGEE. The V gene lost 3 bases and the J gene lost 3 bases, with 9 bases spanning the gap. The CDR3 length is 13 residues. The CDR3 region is CASSERGDYGYTF. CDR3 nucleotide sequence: TGTGCCAGCAGCGAACGGGGGGACTATGGCTACACCTTC.

The CDR3 DNA sequence: TGTGCTAGTGGTTTTGGACAGGTTAATTCACCCCTCCACTTT. It specifies CASGFGQVNSPLHF. The chain links TRBV12-5 to TRBJ1-6; the match to TRBD1 covers 7 bases. CDR3 length: 14 amino acids. The germline V gene encodes CDR1 LGHNT and CDR2 FRNRAP. The junction had 2 bases not matched to a gene; V was cut back by 3 bases and J by 6 bases.

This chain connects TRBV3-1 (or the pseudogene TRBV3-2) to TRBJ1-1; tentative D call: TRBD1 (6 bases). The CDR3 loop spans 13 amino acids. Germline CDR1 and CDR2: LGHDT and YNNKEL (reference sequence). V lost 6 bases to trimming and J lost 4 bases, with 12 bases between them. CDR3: CASRKSTGTEAFF. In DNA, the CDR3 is TGTGCCAGCAGAAAGTCGACAGGCACTGAAGCTTTCTTT.

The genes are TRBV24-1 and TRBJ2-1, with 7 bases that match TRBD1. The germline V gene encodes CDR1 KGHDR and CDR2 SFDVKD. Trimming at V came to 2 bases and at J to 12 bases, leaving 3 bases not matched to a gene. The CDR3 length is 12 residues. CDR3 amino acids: CATSDYRDRQFF. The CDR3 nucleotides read TGTGCCACCAGTGATTACCGGGACAGGCAGTTCTTC.

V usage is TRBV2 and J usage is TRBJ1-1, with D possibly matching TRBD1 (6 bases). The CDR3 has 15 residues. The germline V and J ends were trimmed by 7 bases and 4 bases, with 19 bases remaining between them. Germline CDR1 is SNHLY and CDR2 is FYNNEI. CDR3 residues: CASKAVGQGFTEAFF. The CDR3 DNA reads TGTGCCAGCAAGGCCGTAGGGCAGGGGTTCACTGAAGCTTTCTTT.

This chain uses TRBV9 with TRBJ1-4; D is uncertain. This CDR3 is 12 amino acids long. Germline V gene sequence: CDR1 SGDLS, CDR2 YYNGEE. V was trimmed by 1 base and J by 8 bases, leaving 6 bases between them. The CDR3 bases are TGTGCCAGCAGCGTAAGCGGCGAAAAACTGTTTTTT. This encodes CASSVSGEKLFF.

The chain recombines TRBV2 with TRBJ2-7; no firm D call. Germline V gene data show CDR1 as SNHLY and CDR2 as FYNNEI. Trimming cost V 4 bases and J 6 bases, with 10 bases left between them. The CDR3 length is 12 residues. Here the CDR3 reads CASSVLSVEQYF. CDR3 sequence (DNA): TGTGCCAGCAGTGTCCTTTCGGTCGAGCAGTACTTC.